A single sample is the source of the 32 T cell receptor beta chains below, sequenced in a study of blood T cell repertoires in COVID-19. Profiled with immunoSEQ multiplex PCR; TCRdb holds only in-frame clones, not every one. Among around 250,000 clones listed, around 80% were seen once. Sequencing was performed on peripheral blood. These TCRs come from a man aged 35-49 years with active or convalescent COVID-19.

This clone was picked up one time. The DNA for the CDR3 is TGTGCCAGCAGCATACAAACCGGGGTCAGCCAAGAGACCCAGTACTTC. It encodes CASSIQTGVSQETQYF. The genes are TRBV7-2 and TRBJ2-5; possibly TRBD2 for D (5 bases). Trimming took off 5 bases at V and 1 base at J, with 17 bases between the two ends. The germline V gene has CDR1 SGHTA and CDR2 FQGNSA. This CDR3 spans 16 amino acids.

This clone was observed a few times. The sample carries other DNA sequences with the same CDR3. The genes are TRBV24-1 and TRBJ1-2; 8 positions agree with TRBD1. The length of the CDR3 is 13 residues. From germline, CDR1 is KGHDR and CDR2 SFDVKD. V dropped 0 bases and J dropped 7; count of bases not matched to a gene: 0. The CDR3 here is CATSDLTGGGYTF. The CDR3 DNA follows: TGTGCCACCAGTGATTTGACAGGGGGTGGCTACACCTTC.

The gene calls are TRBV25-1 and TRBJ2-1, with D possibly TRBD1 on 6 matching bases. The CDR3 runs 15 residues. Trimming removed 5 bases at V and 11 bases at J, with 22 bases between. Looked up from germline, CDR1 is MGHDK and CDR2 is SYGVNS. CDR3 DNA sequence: TGTGCCAGCAGTCAGCCGGGGCCTACAGGGAGTAAGCAGTTCTTC. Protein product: CASSQPGPTGSKQFF. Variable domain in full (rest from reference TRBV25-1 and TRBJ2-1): EADIYQTPRYLVIGTGKKITLECSQTMGHDKMYWYQQDPGMELHLIHYSYGVNSTEKGDLSSESTVSRIRTEHFPLTLESARPSHTSQYLCASSQPGPTGSKQFFGPGTRLTVL.

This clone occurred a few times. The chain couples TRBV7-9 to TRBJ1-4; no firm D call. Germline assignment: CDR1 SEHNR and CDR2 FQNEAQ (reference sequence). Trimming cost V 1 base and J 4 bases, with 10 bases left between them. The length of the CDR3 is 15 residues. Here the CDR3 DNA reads TGTGCCAGCAGCTTAGGGAGAAGTTATAATGAAAAACTGTTTTTT. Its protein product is CASSLGRSYNEKLFF.

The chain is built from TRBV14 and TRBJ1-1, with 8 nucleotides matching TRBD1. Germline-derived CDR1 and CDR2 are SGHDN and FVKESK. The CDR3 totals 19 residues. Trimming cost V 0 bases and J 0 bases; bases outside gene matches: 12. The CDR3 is CASSQDLETGDEMNTEAFF. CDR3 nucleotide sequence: TGTGCCAGCAGCCAAGATCTGGAGACAGGGGATGAGATGAACACTGAAGCTTTCTTT.

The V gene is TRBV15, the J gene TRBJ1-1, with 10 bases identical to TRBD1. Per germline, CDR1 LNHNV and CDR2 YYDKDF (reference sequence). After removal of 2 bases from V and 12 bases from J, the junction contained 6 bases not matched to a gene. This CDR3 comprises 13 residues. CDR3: CATSRTQGQGTFF. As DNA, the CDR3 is TGTGCCACCAGCAGAACCCAGGGACAGGGGACTTTCTTT.

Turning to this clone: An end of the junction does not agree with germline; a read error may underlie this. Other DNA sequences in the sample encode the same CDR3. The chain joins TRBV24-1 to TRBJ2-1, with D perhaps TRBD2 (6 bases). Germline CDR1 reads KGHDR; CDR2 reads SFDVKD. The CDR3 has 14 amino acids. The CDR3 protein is CATSDPGLHNEQFF. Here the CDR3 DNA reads TGTGCCACCAGTGACCCGGGACTCCACAACGAGCAGTTCTTC.

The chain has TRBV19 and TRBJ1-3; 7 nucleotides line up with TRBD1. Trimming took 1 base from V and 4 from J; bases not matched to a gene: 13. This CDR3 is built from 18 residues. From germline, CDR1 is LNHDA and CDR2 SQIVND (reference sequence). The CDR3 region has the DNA TGTGCCAGTAGTATAGGTTTCGGCGAGACAGGGAGGGGAAACACCATATATTTT. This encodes CASSIGFGETGRGNTIYF.

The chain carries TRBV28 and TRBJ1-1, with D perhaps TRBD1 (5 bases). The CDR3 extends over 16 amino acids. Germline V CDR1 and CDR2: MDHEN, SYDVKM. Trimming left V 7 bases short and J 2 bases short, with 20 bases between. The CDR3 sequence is CASTTPWQGINTEAFF. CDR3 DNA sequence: TGTGCCAGCACGACCCCGTGGCAGGGAATCAACACTGAAGCTTTCTTT.

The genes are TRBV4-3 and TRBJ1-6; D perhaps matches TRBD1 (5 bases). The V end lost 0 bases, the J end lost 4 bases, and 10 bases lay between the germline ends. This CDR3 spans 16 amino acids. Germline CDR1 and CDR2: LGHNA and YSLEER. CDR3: CASSQEYRQYNSPLHF. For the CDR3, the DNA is TGCGCCAGCAGCCAAGAATACCGACAGTATAATTCACCCCTCCACTTT.

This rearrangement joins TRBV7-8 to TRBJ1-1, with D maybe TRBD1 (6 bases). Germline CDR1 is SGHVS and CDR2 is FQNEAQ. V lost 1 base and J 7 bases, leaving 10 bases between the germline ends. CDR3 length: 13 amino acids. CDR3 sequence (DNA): TGTGCCAGCAGCTTAGTAGGGGGAATTGAAGCTTTCTTT. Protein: CASSLVGGIEAFF.

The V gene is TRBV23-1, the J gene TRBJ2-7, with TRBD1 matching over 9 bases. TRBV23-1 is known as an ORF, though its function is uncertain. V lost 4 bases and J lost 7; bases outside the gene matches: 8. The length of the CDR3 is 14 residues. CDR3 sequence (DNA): TGCGCCAGCAGTCCGGACAGGGGATTAGGGGAGCAGTACTTC. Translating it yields CASSPDRGLGEQYF.

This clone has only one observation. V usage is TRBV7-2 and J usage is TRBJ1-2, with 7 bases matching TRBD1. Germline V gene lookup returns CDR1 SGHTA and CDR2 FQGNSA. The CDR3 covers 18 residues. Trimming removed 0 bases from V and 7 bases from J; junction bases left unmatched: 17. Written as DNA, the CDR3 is TGTGCCAGCAGCTTAGCCGCTACTTCACAGGGGATGGTGTTTGGCTACACCTTC. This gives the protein CASSLAATSQGMVFGYTF.

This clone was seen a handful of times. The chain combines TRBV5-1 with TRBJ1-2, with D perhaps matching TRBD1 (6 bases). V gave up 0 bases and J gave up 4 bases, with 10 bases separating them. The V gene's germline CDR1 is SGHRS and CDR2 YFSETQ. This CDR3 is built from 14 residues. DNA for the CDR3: TGCGCCAGCAGCTTGGGACAGGTAACCTATGGCTACACCTTC. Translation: CASSLGQVTYGYTF.

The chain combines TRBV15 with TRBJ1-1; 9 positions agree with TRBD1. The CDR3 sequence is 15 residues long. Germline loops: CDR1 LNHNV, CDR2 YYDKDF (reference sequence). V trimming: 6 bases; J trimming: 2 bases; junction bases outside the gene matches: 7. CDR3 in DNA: TGTGCCACCAGGGGGGACAGGGAATCAAACACTGAAGCTTTCTTT. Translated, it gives CATRGDRESNTEAFF.

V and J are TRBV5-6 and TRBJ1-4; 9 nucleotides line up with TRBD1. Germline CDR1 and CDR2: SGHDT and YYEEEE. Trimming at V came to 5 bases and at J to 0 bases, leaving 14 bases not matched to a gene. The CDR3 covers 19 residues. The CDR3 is CASRPDRGIPPATNEKLFF. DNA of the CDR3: TGTGCCAGCAGACCAGACAGGGGGATACCTCCTGCAACTAATGAAAAACTGTTTTTT.

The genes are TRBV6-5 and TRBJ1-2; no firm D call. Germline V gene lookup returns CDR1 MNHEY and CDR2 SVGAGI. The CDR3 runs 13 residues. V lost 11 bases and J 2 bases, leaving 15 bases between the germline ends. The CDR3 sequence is CALESLPNYGYTF. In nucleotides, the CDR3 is TGTGCCCTTGAGTCCTTACCGAACTATGGCTACACCTTC.

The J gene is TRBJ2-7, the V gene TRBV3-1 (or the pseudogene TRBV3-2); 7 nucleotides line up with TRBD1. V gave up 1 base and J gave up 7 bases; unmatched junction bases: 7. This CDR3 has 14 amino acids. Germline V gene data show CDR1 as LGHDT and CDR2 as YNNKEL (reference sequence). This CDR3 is CASSQADRQGEQYF. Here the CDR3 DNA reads TGTGCCAGCAGCCAAGCGGACCGACAGGGTGAGCAGTACTTC.

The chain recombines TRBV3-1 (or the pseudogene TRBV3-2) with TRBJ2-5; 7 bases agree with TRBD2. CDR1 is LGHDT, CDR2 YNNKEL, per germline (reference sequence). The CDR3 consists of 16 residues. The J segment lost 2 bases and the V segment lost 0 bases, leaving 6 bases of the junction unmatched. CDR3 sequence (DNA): TGTGCCAGCAGCCAAGAAGGGGTGGGACTACAAGAGACCCAGTACTTC. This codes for CASSQEGVGLQETQYF.

The CDR3 nucleotides read TGTGCCAGCAGCAAAGCACACAGGTTAGTAGGAAACACCATATATTTT. Amino acid sequence: CASSKAHRLVGNTIYF. The chain combines TRBV21-1 with TRBJ1-3; TRBD1 is the table's D call, not checked against the DNA. TRBV21-1 is given as a pseudogene. The CDR3 has 16 residues.

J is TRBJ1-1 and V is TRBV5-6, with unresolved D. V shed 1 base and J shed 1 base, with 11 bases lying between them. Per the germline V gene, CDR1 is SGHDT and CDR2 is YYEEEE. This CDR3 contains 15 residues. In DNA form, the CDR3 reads TGTGCCAGCAGCTTGCGGGGAGGATCGAACACTGAAGCTTTCTTT. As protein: CASSLRGGSNTEAFF.

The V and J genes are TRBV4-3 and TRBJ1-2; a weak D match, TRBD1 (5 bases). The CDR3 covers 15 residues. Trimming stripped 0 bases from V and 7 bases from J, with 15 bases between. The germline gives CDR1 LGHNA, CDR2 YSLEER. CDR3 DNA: TGCGCCAGCAGCCAAGAGGGGGGAGGTGGTTTTGGCTACACCTTC. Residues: CASSQEGGGGFGYTF.

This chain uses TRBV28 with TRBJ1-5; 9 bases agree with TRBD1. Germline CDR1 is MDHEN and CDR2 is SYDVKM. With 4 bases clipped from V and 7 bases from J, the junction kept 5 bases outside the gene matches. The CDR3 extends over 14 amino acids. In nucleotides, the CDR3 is TGTGCCAGCAGTTCGGGACAGGGTAACCAGCCCCAGCATTTT. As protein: CASSSGQGNQPQHF.

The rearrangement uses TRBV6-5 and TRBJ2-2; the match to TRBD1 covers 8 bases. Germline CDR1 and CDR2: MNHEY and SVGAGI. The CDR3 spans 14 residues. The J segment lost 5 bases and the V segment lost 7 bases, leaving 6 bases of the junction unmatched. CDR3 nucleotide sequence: TGTGCCAGCATAGGACAGGGTGCTACCGGGGAGCTGTTTTTT. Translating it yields CASIGQGATGELFF.

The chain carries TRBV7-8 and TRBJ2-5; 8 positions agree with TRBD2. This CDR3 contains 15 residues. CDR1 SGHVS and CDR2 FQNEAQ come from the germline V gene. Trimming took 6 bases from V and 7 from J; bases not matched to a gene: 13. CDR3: CASRPQVAGGRTQYF. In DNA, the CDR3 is TGTGCCAGCAGACCCCAGGTTGCGGGAGGTCGGACCCAGTACTTC.

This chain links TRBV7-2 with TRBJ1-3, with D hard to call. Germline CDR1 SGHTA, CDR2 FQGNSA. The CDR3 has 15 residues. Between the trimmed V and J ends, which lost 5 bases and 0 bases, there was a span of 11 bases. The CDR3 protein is CASSPTVGSGNTIYF. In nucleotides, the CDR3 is TGTGCCAGCAGCCCTACAGTGGGCTCTGGAAACACCATATATTTT.

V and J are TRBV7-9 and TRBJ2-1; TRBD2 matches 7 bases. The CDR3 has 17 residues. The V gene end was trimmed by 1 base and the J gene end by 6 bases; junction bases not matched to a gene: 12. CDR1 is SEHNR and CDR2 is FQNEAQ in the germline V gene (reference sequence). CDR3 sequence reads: CASSLGHAGDFSNEQFF. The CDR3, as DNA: TGTGCCAGCAGCTTAGGGCACGCGGGAGACTTTTCCAATGAGCAGTTCTTC.

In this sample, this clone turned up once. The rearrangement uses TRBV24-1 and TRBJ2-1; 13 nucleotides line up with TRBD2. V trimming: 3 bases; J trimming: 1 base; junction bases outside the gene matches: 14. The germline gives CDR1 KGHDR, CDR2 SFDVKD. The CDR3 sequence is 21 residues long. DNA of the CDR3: TGTGCCACCAGTGATCCCGCACTAGCGGGAGGGCCAATAGGATCCTACAATGAGCAGTTCTTC. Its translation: CATSDPALAGGPIGSYNEQFF.

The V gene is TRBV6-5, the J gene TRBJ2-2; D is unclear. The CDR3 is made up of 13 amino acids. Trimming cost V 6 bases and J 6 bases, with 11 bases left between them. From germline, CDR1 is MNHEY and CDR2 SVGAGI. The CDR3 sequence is CASRPQASGELFF. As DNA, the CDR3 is TGTGCCAGCAGACCCCAGGCCTCCGGGGAGCTGTTTTTT.

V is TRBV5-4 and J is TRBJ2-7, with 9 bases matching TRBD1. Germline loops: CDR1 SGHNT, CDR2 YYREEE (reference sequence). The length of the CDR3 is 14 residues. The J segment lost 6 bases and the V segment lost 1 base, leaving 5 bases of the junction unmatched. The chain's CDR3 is CASSLTGTGLEQYF. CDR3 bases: TGTGCCAGCAGCTTGACCGGGACAGGGCTCGAGCAGTACTTC.

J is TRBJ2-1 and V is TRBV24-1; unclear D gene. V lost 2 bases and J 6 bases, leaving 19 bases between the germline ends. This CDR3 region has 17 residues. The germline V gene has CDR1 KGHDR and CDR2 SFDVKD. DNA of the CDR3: TGTGCCACCAGTGATTCAGGCCCCTTAGGCGTGGGCAATGAGCAGTTCTTC. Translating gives CATSDSGPLGVGNEQFF.

The CDR3 bases are TGTGCCAGCAGTTTAAGTCTAGCGGACACCTACGAGCAGTACTTC. This sequence encodes CASSLSLADTYEQYF. The chain couples TRBV27 to TRBJ2-7, with 7 positions matching TRBD2. Germline V gene sequence: CDR1 MNHEY, CDR2 SMNVEV (reference sequence). CDR3 length: 15 amino acids. Unmatched junction bases numbered 6, after V lost 2 bases and J lost 2 bases.